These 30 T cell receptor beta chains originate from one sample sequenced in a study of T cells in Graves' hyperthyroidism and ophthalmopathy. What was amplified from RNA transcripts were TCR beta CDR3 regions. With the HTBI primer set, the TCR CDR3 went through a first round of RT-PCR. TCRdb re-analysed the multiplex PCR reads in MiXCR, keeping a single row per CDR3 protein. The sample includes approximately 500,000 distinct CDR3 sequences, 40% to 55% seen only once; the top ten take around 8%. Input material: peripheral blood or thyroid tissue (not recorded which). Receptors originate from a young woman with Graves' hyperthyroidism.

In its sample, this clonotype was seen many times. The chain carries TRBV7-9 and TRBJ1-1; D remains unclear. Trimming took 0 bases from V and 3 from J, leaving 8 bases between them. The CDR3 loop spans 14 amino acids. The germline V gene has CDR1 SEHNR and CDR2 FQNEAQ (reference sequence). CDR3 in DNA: TGTGCCAGCAGCTTAGCGAAGGGTGACACTGAAGCTTTCTTT. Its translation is CASSLAKGDTEAFF.

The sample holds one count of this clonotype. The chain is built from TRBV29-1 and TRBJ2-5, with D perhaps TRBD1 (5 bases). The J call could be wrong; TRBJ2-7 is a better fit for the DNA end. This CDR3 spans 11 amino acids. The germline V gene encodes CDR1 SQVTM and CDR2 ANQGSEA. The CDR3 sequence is CSGREPYEQYF. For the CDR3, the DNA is TGCAGCGGCAGGGAACCCTACGAGCAGTACTTC.

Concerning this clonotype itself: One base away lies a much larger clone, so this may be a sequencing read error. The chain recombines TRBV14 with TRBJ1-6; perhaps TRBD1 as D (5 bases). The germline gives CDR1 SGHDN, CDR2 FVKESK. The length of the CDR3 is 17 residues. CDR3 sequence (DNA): TGTGCCAGCAGCCAAGATCCCACGGGGGGTCGTAATTCACCCTTCCACTTT. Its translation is CASSQDPTGGRNSPFHF.

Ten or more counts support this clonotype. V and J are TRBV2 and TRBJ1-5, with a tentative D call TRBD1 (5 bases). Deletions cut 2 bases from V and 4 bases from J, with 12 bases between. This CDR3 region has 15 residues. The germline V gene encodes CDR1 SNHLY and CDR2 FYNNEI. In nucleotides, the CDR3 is TGTGCCAGCAGTGAAACGGCAGGGTGGAATCAGCCCCAGCATTTT. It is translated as CASSETAGWNQPQHF. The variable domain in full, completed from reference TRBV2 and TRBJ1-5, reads EPEVTQTPSHQVTQMGQEVILRCVPISNHLYFYWYRQILGQKVEFLVSFYNNEISEKSEIFDDQFSVERPDGSNFTLKIRSTKLEDSAMYFCASSETAGWNQPQHFGDGTRLSIL.

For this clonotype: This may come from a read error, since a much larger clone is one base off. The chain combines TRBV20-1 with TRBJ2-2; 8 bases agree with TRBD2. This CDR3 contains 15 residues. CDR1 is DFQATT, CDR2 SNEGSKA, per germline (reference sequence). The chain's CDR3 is CSARSSGANTRELFF. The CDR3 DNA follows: TGCAGTGCTAGGAGTAGCGGGGCGAACACCAGGGAGCTGTTTTTT.

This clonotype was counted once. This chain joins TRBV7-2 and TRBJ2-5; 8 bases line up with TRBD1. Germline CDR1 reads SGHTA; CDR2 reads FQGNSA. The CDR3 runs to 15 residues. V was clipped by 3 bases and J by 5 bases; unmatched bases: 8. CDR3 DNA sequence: TGTGCCAGCAGCTTTGGACAGGGCCCCCGGGAGACCCAGTACTTC. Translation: CASSFGQGPRETQYF.

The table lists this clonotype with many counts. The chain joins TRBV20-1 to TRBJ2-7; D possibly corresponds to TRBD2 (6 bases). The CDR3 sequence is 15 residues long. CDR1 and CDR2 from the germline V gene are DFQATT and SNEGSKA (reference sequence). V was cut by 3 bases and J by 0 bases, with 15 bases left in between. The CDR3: CSARGGGSSSYEQYF. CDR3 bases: TGCAGTGCTAGGGGTGGGGGGAGCAGCTCCTACGAGCAGTACTTC.

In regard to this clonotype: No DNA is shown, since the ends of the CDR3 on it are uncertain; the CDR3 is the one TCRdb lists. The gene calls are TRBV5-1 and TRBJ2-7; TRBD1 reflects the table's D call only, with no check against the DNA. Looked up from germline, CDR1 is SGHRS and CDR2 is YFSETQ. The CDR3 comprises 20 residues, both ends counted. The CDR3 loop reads CASSFYICSARHTRFAQQYF.

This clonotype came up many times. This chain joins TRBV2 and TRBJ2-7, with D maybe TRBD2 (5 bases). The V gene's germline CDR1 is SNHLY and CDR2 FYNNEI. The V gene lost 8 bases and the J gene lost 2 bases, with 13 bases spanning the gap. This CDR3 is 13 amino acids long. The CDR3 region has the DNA TGTGCCAGCTCCGAGGGTGACACCTACGAGCAGTACTTC. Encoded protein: CASSEGDTYEQYF.

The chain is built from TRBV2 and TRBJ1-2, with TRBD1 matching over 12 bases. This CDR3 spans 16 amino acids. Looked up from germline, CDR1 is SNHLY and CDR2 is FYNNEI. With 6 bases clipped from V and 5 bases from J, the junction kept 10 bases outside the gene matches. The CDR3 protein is CASSGGQGAQIYGYTF. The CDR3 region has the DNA TGTGCCAGCAGCGGGGGACAGGGGGCGCAAATTTATGGCTACACCTTC.

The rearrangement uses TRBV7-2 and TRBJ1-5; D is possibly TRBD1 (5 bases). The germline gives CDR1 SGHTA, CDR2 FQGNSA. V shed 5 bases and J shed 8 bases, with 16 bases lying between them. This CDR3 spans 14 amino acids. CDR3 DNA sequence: TGTGCCAGCAGCCTAGGAGGGGCGGGAAAGCCCCAGCATTTT. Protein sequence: CASSLGGAGKPQHF.

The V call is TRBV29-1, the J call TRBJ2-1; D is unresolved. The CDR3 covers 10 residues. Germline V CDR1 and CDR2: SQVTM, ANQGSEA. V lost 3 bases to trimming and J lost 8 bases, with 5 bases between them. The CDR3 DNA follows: TGCAGCGTTGACGTCGATGAGCAGTTCTTC. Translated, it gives CSVDVDEQFF.

CDR3 protein: CASSQYYRGSEIEAFF. The CDR3 bases are TGCGCCAGCAGCCAGTACTACAGGGGGTCGGAGATTGAAGCTTTCTTT. The genes are TRBV4-3 and TRBJ1-1; 8 bases are shared with TRBD1. Germline values: CDR1 LGHNA, CDR2 YSLEER. V shed 3 bases and J 7 bases; nucleotides not matched to a gene: 13. The length of the CDR3 is 16 residues.

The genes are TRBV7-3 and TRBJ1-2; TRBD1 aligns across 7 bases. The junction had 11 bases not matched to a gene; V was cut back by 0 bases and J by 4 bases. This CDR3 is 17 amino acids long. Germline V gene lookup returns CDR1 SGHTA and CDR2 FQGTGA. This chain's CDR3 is CASSLTRTGPPSYGYTF. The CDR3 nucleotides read TGTGCCAGCAGCTTAACGAGGACAGGTCCTCCATCCTATGGCTACACCTTC.

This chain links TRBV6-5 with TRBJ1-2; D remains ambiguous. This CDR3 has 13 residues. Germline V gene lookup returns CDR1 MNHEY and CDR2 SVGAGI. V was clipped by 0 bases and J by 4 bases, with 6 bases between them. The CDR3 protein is CASSYSGIYGYTF. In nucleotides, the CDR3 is TGTGCCAGCAGTTACTCAGGGATCTATGGCTACACCTTC.

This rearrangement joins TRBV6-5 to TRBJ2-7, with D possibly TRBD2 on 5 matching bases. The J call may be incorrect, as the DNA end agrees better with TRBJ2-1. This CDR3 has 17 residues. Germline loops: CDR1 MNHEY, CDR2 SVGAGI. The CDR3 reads CASSPFGPGSSYNEQFF. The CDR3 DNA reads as TGTGCCAGCAGTCCTTTCGGACCGGGGAGCTCCTACAATGAGCAGTTCTTC.

The CDR3 sequence is CASSLALGQGGNEKLFF. The DNA for the CDR3 is TGTGCCAGCAGCTTAGCGTTGGGACAGGGGGGAAATGAAAAACTGTTTTTT. The chain employs TRBV7-9 and TRBJ1-4; 11 bases are a match to TRBD1. Germline loops: CDR1 SEHNR, CDR2 FQNEAQ (reference sequence). Unmatched junction bases numbered 5, after V lost 0 bases and J lost 5 bases. The CDR3 spans 17 residues.

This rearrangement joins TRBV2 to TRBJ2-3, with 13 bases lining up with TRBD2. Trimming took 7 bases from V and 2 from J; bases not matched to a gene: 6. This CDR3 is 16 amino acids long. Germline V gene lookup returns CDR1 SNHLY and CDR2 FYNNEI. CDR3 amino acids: CASTGTSGTLTDTQYF. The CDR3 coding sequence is TGTGCCAGCACCGGGACTAGCGGGACCCTCACAGATACGCAGTATTTT.

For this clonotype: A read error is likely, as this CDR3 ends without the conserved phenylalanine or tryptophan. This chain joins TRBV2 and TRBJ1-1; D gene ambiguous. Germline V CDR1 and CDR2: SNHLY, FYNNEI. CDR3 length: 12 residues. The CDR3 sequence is CAREVVNTEAFL. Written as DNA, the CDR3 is TGTGCTAGAGAAGTGGTAAATACTGAAGCTTTCTTA.

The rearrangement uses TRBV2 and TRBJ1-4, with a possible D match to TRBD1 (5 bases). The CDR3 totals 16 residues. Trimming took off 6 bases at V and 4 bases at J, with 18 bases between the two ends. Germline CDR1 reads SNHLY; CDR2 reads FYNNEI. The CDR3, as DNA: TGTGCCAGCAGCCCAGAGACCGGGACTTTTAATGAAAAACTGTTTTTT. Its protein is CASSPETGTFNEKLFF.

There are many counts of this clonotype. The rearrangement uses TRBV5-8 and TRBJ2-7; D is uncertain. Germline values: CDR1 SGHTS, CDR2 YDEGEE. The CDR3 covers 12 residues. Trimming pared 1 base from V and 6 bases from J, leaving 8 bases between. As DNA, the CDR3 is TGTGCCAGCAGCTTGTCAGGAATCGAGCAGTACTTC. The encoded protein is CASSLSGIEQYF.

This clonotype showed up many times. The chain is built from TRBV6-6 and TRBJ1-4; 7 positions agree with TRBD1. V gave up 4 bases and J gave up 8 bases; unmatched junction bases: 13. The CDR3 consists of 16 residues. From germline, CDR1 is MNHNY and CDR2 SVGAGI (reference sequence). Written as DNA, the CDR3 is TGTGCCAGCAGTTCCCGGACAGGACGCGAAGGGGAAAAACTGTTTTTT. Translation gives CASSSRTGREGEKLFF.

The DNA for the CDR3 is TGTGCCAGCAGCTTGGCGAAAGGAAACACCATATATTTT. This translates into CASSLAKGNTIYF. V and J are TRBV2 and TRBJ1-3; no clear D. The CDR3 sequence is 13 residues long. V was trimmed by 6 bases and J by 4 bases, leaving 10 bases between them. Germline V gene data show CDR1 as SNHLY and CDR2 as FYNNEI.

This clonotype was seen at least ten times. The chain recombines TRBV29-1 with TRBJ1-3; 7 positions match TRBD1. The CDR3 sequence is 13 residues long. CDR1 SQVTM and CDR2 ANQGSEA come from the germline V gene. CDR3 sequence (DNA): TGCAGTGCTAGGCAGGGGGCTGGAAACACCATATATTTT. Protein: CSARQGAGNTIYF.

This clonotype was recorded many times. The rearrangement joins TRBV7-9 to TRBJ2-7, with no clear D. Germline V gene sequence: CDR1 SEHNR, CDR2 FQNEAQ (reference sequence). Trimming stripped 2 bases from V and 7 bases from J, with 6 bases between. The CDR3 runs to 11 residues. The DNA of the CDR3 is TGTGCCAGCAGCTTAAGCTGGGAGCAGTACTTC. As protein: CASSLSWEQYF. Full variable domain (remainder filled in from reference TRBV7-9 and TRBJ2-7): DTGVSQNPRHKITKRGQNVTFRCDPISEHNRLYWYRQTLGQGPEFLTYFQNEAQLEKSRLLSDRFSAERPKGSFSTLEIQRTEQGDSAMYLCASSLSWEQYFGPGTRLTVT.

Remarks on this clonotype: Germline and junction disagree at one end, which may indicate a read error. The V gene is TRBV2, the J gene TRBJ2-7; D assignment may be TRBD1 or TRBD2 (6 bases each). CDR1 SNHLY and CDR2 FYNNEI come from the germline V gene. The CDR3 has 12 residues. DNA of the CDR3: TGTGCCAGCAGCCTGACAGGCGGGGAGCTGTACTTC. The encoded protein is CASSLTGGELYF.

The CDR3 DNA follows: TGTGCCAGCAGCGGATTCTCTTGGGCGGGAGGTTACGAGCAGTACTTC. Protein sequence: CASSGFSWAGGYEQYF. The rearrangement links TRBV28 to TRBJ2-7; TRBD2 matches at 8 bases. Germline CDR1 MDHEN, CDR2 SYDVKM. The CDR3 length is 16 residues. J lost 4 bases, V lost 6 bases, and 14 bases had no gene match.

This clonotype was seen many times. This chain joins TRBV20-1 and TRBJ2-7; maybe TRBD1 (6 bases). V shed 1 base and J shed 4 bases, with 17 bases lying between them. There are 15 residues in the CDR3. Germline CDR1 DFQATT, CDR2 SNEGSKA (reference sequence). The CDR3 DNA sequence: TGCAGTGCTAGAGTTGGGACAATCCTACTTTACGAGCAGTACTTC. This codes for CSARVGTILLYEQYF.

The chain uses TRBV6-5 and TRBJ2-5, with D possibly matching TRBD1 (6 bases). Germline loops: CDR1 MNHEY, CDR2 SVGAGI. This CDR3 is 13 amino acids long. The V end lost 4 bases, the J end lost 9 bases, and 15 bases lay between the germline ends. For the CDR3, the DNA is TGTGCCAGCAGTTTGGACAGCAATCAGCCCCAGTACTTC. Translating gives CASSLDSNQPQYF.

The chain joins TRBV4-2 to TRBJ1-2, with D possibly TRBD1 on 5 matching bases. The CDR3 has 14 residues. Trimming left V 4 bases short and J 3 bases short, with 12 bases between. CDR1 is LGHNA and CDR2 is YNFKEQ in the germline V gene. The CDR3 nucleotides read TGTGCCAGCAGCCCTCTAGCGGGGGACTATGGCTACACCTTC. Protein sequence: CASSPLAGDYGYTF.